Listed below are T cell receptor beta chains from one sample, sequenced in a study of blood T cell repertoires in COVID-19. TCRdb's copy holds only in-frame clones and misses some; the assay was immunoSEQ multiplex PCR. The data contain 65,000 or so clones, roughly 72% of them seen just once; the ten biggest clones take up about 6.4%. The sequenced sample was peripheral blood. These receptors came from a woman between 50 and 59 years old with active or convalescent COVID-19. Each CDR3 is given with its conserved first and last residue. D genes are given only for firm matches. Clone size is stated in some rows and not others, as once, few, many or a class when expanded.

v_call	clone_size	j_call	d_call	cdr3_nt	cdr3_aa
TRBV27	NA	TRBJ2-5	TRBD1	TGTGCCAGCAGTTTATTAGGACAGGGGTTGTTGAAACCACAAGAGACCCAGTACTTC	CASSLLGQGLLKPQETQYF
TRBV9	NA	TRBJ2-3	TRBD2	TGTGCCAGCAGCGTAGTTGATAGCGGGACTGGGACAGATACGCAGTATTTT	CASSVVDSGTGTDTQYF
TRBV21-1	NA	TRBJ1-6	NA	TGTGCCAGCAGCAGTCCTACGGCCCTCCACTTT	CASSSPTALHF
TRBV7-8	NA	TRBJ1-6	TRBD1	TGTGCCAGCAGCTTAGCTGTCCAGGGGGATTCACCCCTCCACTTT	CASSLAVQGDSPLHF
TRBV2	NA	TRBJ1-3	TRBD1	TGTGCCAGCAGTGGGACAGGGGCCGGAAACACCATATATTTT	CASSGTGAGNTIYF
TRBV5-6	many	TRBJ1-6	NA	TGTGCCAGCAGCAACGCAGGGGCCCTCTCCTATAATTCACCCCTCCACTTT	CASSNAGALSYNSPLHF
TRBV9	NA	TRBJ1-2	TRBD1	TGTGCCAGCAGCGGACAGGGGGCAAGTGACTATGGCTACACCTTC	CASSGQGASDYGYTF
TRBV29-1	NA	TRBJ2-7	NA	TGCAGCGTCAAAACGCAGGGGGAGCAGTACTTC	CSVKTQGEQYF
TRBV3-1/TRBV3-2	NA	TRBJ1-4	NA	TGTGCCAGCAGCCAAGCAGGGGACCAGACTAATGAAAAACTGTTTTTT	CASSQAGDQTNEKLFF
TRBV5-1	NA	TRBJ2-2	TRBD1	TGCGCCAGCAGCCGGGACAGGGGGTCCGGGGAGCTGTTTTTT	CASSRDRGSGELFF
TRBV19	NA	TRBJ2-5	NA	TGTGCCAGTAGTATAGGTTCGGGATGGGAAGAGACCCAGTACTTC	CASSIGSGWEETQYF
TRBV6-2/TRBV6-3	NA	TRBJ1-1	TRBD1	TGTGCCAGCAGTTTACCGGGACAGCCGAACACTGAAGCTTTCTTT	CASSLPGQPNTEAFF
TRBV10-3	NA	TRBJ2-1	NA	TGTGCCATCAAGCGGGCCGACAATGAGCAGTTCTTC	CAIKRADNEQFF
TRBV5-1	NA	TRBJ2-1	NA	TGCGCCAGCAGCTGGCGGAGCGAGCAGTTCTTC	CASSWRSEQFF
TRBV7-2	NA	TRBJ2-1	TRBD2	TGTGCCAGCAGCTCGTTAGCGGGAGGTAACAATGAGCAGTTCTTC	CASSSLAGGNNEQFF
TRBV19	NA	TRBJ1-1	NA	TGTGCCAGTAGCCTCGCGGGTGGGGCGGGAACTGAAGCTTTCTTT	CASSLAGGAGTEAFF
TRBV9	NA	TRBJ2-2	TRBD2	TGTGCCAGCAGCGTCGGGGCGCGGGAGTGGGGCACCGGGGAGCTGTTTTTT	CASSVGAREWGTGELFF
TRBV6-5	NA	TRBJ2-6	NA	TGTGCCAGCAGTTCCCCAGGGCCCTCTGGGGCCAACGTCCTGACTTTC	CASSSPGPSGANVLTF
TRBV6-1	NA	TRBJ1-2	NA	TGTGCCAGCAGTGAAGCGAGGTGGGTCGCTAACTATGGCTACACCTTC	CASSEARWVANYGYTF
TRBV9	NA	TRBJ2-1	TRBD2	TGTGCCAGCAGCGTGACTAGCGGGAATCACAATGAGCAGTTCTTC	CASSVTSGNHNEQFF
TRBV27	once	TRBJ2-1	TRBD2	TGCGCCAGCAGTTTCCCCCCTAGCGGGACGTCTTACAATGAGCAGTTCTTC	CASSFPPSGTSYNEQFF
TRBV5-8	NA	TRBJ2-1	TRBD2	TGTGCCAGCAGCTTGGAGGGACTAGCGGGACCGGAGCAGTTCTTC	CASSLEGLAGPEQFF
TRBV20-1	once	TRBJ2-3	NA	TGCAGTGCTAGCAGGGGTGATACGCAGTATTTT	CSASRGDTQYF
TRBV12-3/TRBV12-4	NA	TRBJ2-1	NA	TGTGCCAGCAGGGCCCCATTTCACAATGAGCAGTTCTTC	CASRAPFHNEQFF
TRBV6-2/TRBV6-3	few	TRBJ2-2	TRBD2	TGTGCCAGCAGTTCTACCGGGGGGTACACCGGGGAGCTGTTTTTT	CASSSTGGYTGELFF
TRBV19	once	TRBJ1-3	NA	TGTGCCAGTAGTATTGGGAGACCTGGAAACACCATATATTTT	CASSIGRPGNTIYF
TRBV28	NA	TRBJ1-1	NA	TGTGCCAGCAGTTTCCCGACAGGGAACACTGAAGCTTTCTTT	CASSFPTGNTEAFF
TRBV19	NA	TRBJ1-2	TRBD1	TGTGCCAGTAGTTGGACCGGGACAGTCCCGGGCTACACCTTC	CASSWTGTVPGYTF
TRBV11-1	once	TRBJ2-3	TRBD2	TGTGCCAGCAGCCCCGGGCGGGAGATCACAGATACGCAGTATTTT	CASSPGREITDTQYF
TRBV13	NA	TRBJ1-1	NA	TGTGCCAGCAGCTTAGTATTTAGGGAGACTGAAGCTTTCTTT	CASSLVFRETEAFF
TRBV29-1	few	TRBJ1-2	TRBD1	TGCAGCGTTGTCTCGTTGGGGACAGGAACGGCGGGCTACACCTTC	CSVVSLGTGTAGYTF
TRBV7-9	few	TRBJ1-2	NA	TGTGCCAGCAGCCCAGGCCAGCGGCAGGGGTATGGCTACACCTTC	CASSPGQRQGYGYTF
TRBV4-2	NA	TRBJ2-3	NA	TGTGCCAGCAGCCAAGGAGGGAGTTCCGGGAATACGCAGTATTTT	CASSQGGSSGNTQYF
TRBV5-6	NA	TRBJ2-7	NA	TGTGCCAGCAGCTCCGGACAGCCCGCAGGTTGCGAGCAGTACTTC	CASSSGQPAGCEQYF
TRBV7-2	once	TRBJ2-5	TRBD2	TGTGCCAGCAGCTTAGACCCCCGGGAGGAGGAGACCCAGTACTTC	CASSLDPREEETQYF
TRBV2	NA	TRBJ2-7	NA	TGTGCCAGCAACCGGGACAACTACGAGCAGTACTTC	CASNRDNYEQYF
TRBV5-4	NA	TRBJ1-6	TRBD1	TGTGCCAGCAGCTTGCCCGGACAGGGGGAAAATTCACCCCTCCACTTT	CASSLPGQGENSPLHF